This T cell receptor beta chain is from a study of blood T cell repertoires in COVID-19. Between the trimmed V and J ends, which lost 3 bases and 2 bases, there was a span of 15 bases. The V gene's germline CDR1 is SGDLS and CDR2 YYNGEE. The CDR3 is 17 amino acids. All enrollees were roughly 18 to 100 years old and from about two dozen US areas. Among Cohort 3 donors, those recovered had two negative PCRs, clearance, or symptom resolution. Sequencing was performed with immunoSEQ multiplex PCR; in TCRdb, only in-frame clones are kept and a portion is missing. The data show about 330,000 clones, roughly 90% seen once.

This clonotype was obtained from a woman aged 25 to 45 who had recovered from COVID-19. This chain connects TRBV9 to TRBJ2-6; D perhaps matches TRBD2 (6 bases). Sequencing input: PBMCs or T cells enriched from blood (not recorded which). The CDR3 sequence: CASSGGVKWAGANVLTF. DNA of the CDR3: TGTGCCAGCAGCGGCGGGGTCAAATGGGCTGGGGCCAACGTCCTGACTTTC.